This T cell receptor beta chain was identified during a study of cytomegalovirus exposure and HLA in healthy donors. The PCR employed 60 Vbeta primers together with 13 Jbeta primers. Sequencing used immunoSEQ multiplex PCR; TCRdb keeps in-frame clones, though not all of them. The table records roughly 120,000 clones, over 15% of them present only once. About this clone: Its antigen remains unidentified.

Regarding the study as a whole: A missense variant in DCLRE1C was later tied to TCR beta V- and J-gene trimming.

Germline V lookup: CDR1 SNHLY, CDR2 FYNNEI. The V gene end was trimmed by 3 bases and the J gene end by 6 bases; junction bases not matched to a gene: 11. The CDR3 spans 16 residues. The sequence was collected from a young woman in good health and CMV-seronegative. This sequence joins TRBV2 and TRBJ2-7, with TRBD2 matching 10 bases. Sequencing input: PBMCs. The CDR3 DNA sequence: TGTGCCAGCAGTGATGCTAGCGGGAGTATTGGTGGCGAGCAGTACTTC. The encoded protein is CASSDASGSIGGEQYF.